This T cell receptor beta chain appears in the sequencing data of a study of blood T cell repertoires in COVID-19 (TCRdb year 2020). General notes on the study: The collaborator samples originated in the United States, Italy and Spain and spanned the acute and convalescent phases of COVID-19. The prospective study material was composed of cDNA or gDNA derived from T cells, B-cell-depleted T cells, or PBMCs. The dataset comprised deeply sampled blood TCRbeta repertoires from subjects exposed to, actively infected with, or recovered from COVID-19. The repertoires were made available in a free public database intended to serve as a resource for research on the immune response to SARS-CoV-2. The samples were drawn from two sources: the first 160 participants of the ongoing ImmuneRACE study, and approximately 1,300 subjects contributed by 6 global collaborators. Sample metadata almost always included a de-identified subject ID, COVID-19 status, age in years and sex. Where HLA class I and class II types were available, the types were taken from metadata supplied by the sample provider, not from assay-based typing. The paper as a whole reports these results and caveats: Clinical and demographic metadata were provided uncurated, with the amount varying by source and participant.

In its sample, this clone was seen a few times. The antigen this receptor binds is unknown. No qualities accompany the bases; no much larger clone lies one base away. From V the trimming removes 5 bases and from J it removes 7 bases, while the gene matches leave 9 bases of the junction unaccounted for. Counted from cysteine to phenylalanine, this CDR3 has 16 amino acids. Only the CDR3 region is kept as DNA, spanning 48 bases read in frame from base 1. The germline V gene encodes CDR1 MDHEN and CDR2 SYDVKM. At one collaborating source in Seattle, patients were enrolled during active infection and were followed longitudinally through the course of disease. Each collaborating institution followed its own protocols to collect whole blood in K2EDTA tubes. Collaborator samples were shipped for TCRbeta analysis as frozen whole blood, isolated PBMCs, or DNA extracted from either sample type. TCRbeta CDR3 regions were amplified from genomic DNA using the immunoSEQ Assay, a bias-controlled multiplex PCR. In the source study's methods: Nucleated cell counts per sample were estimated from amplification of reference gene primers within the assay. To quantify the absolute abundance of each unique TCRbeta CDR3 rearrangement, sequence reads were collapsed and filtered. For each sample, productive Simpson clonality was calculated as the square root of Simpson's diversity index across productive rearrangements. TCRdb retrieved this table from immuneACCESS and kept in-frame rearrangements only. Not all clones are present; in checked studies, unresolved V genes account for under half, and no reason is known for the remainder. That table supplies the V and J calls and clone size; D and trimming were determined from the DNA. Here the sample has 200,000 or so clones; around 81% occur a single time. In total, the top ten clones hold roughly an eighth of the sample.

The sequenced sample was peripheral blood. The sequence joins TRBV28 to TRBJ2-1; TRBD2 aligns with 12 central bases. The sequence was collected from a woman aged 80 or over with COVID-19, enrolled during active disease. The sequenced DNA: TGTGCCAGCAGTATACCGACTAGCGGGAGTAGGAATGAGCAGTTCTTC. It specifies CASSIPTSGSRNEQFF.